This TCR beta chain originates from a study of CD4 T cells in relation to SARS-CoV-2 and coronaviruses. Study-level information: PBMCs were cultured with antigen for roughly nine days before TCR beta sequencing.

Points on this clone: Its antigen is not identified.

CD4+ T cells from unexposed donors were obtained before the COVID-19 pandemic (2011-2018). CD4+ T cells were isolated from the cells after more than nine days of culture. Unexposed-donor CD4+ T cells were probed with SARS-CoV-2 S/N and four cold-coronavirus spikes, cells permitting. Fresh IL-2 medium replaced half the medium on days 3 and 7. Clones were read by immunoSEQ multiplex PCR, and TCRdb kept only the in-frame ones, dropping some. The sample lists 21,000 or so clones, less than 85% occurring once. The sequencing sample was made of CD4+ T cells from PBMCs, cultured in vitro. The TCR comes from a human donor in good health.

CDR3 residues: CASSLSGGLSGSSYEQYF. In DNA form, the CDR3 reads TGTGCCAGCAGCTTATCGGGGGGGCTTAGCGGGAGCTCCTACGAGCAGTACTTC. V usage is TRBV7-2 and J usage is TRBJ2-7; 9 bases agree with TRBD2. CDR3 length: 18 amino acids. CDR1 is SGHTA, CDR2 FQGNSA, per germline. V shed 2 bases and J 0 bases; nucleotides not matched to a gene: 11.